The T cell receptor beta chain under discussion was sequenced for a study of cytomegalovirus exposure and HLA in healthy donors. Whole-study findings and limits: In an earlier analysis, productive rearrangement rates for most beta V segments clustered near 87% or 30%. With DRB1 most and HLA-C fewest, TCR association rates differed between HLA loci in a later analysis. For TCR beta chains, V- and J-gene trimming was later linked to a missense DCLRE1C variant. Altogether, 164 TCR beta chains were recorded as cytomegalovirus-associated.

The V gene's germline CDR1 is LGHNA and CDR2 YSLEER. With V trimmed by 2 bases and J by 5 bases, 2 bases remained unmatched. CDR3 size: 13 residues. Primers included in the PCR were 60 Vbeta and 13 Jbeta primers. The method was immunoSEQ multiplex PCR; TCRdb's version includes in-frame clones alone and lacks a portion of them. The table lists some 140,000 clones, 65% to 85% of them singletons. Note on this clone: Antigen unknown.

Sequenced sample: PBMCs. The receptor comes from a man in his late teens or twenties in good health and CMV-seronegative. J is TRBJ1-1 and V is TRBV4-3; the match to TRBD1 covers 7 bases. The CDR3 sequence is CASSQQQGTEAFF. The CDR3 nucleotides are TGCGCCAGCAGCCAACAACAGGGGACTGAAGCTTTCTTT.